These T cell receptor beta chains were read from a single sample in a study of cytomegalovirus exposure and HLA in healthy donors. Profiling relied on immunoSEQ multiplex PCR, and the TCRdb table lists in-frame clones only, not all of them. The sample carries 150,000 to 200,000 clones, around 75% recorded once. The sample was PBMCs. These receptors all stem from a woman between 45 and 65 years old in good health and CMV-seronegative. CDR3s include the opening cysteine and the closing phenylalanine or tryptophan. Fields, in order: V gene, J gene, D gene, clone size, CDR3 protein, CDR3 DNA. D genes are given only for firm matches. Expanded clones are given a class, and other clones once, few, many or no size at all.

TRBV7-9,TRBJ1-1,TRBD1,.,CAIQTGGLPLAEAFF,TGTGCGATTCAGACAGGGGGTTTACCCTTGGCTGAAGCTTTCTTT
TRBV6-5,TRBJ1-2,TRBD1,.,CASSQDRGPYGYTF,TGTGCCAGCAGCCAGGACAGGGGGCCCTATGGCTACACCTTC
TRBV5-1,TRBJ2-2,.,.,CASSLALANTGELFF,TGCGCCAGCAGCTTGGCCTTAGCGAACACCGGGGAGCTGTTTTTT
TRBV18,TRBJ1-5,TRBD1,.,CASSPGTGSNQPQHF,TGTGCCAGCTCACCCGGGACAGGTAGCAATCAGCCCCAGCATTTT
TRBV28,TRBJ2-7,TRBD1,.,CASSLLSGTGVGEQYF,TGTGCCAGCAGTCTGTTATCCGGGACAGGGGTTGGCGAGCAGTACTTC
TRBV5-4,TRBJ2-7,TRBD2,few,CASSLGGLAGVEQYF,TGTGCCAGCAGCTTGGGGGGACTAGCGGGAGTCGAGCAGTACTTC
TRBV4-3,TRBJ1-2,TRBD1,few,CASSQKLPTGTGFFGYTF,TGCGCCAGCAGCCAAAAGCTCCCAACCGGGACAGGGTTCTTTGGCTACACCTTC
TRBV30,TRBJ1-1,.,.,CAWSVSLMNTEAFF,TGTGCCTGGAGTGTATCCCTTATGAACACTGAAGCTTTCTTT
TRBV6-1,TRBJ2-3,.,.,CASTQDTQYF,TGTGCCAGCACCCAGGATACGCAGTATTTT
TRBV5-1,TRBJ2-1,TRBD2,.,CASSLAGRGPYNEQFF,TGCGCCAGCAGCTTGGCCGGGAGGGGCCCCTACAATGAGCAGTTCTTC
TRBV28,TRBJ1-1,.,once,CASSLRQQNTEAFF,TGTGCCAGCAGTTTAAGACAGCAGAACACTGAAGCTTTCTTT
TRBV6-6,TRBJ1-1,.,.,CASSYFSSGNTEAFF,TGTGCCAGCAGTTACTTCTCCAGTGGGAACACTGAAGCTTTCTTT
TRBV5-4,TRBJ2-3,TRBD1,.,CASSFPRQGGTDTQYF,TGTGCCAGCAGCTTTCCCCGACAGGGGGGTACAGATACGCAGTATTTT
TRBV5-1,TRBJ1-3,.,.,CASSSLRGGSSGNTIYF,TGCGCCAGCAGCTCCCTCCGGGGGGGTAGTTCTGGAAACACCATATATTTT
TRBV19,TRBJ2-3,.,once,CASSIGRGGTQYF,TGTGCCAGTAGTATAGGTCGGGGAGGTACGCAGTATTTT
TRBV2,TRBJ1-1,.,few,CASSEDMNTEAFF,TGTGCCAGCAGTGAGGACATGAACACTGAAGCTTTCTTT
TRBV29-1,TRBJ2-5,.,.,CSVEGRGETQYF,TGCAGCGTTGAAGGACGGGGGGAGACCCAGTACTTC
TRBV5-1,TRBJ2-7,.,.,CASSSPGLWGDEQYF,TGCGCCAGCAGCTCCCCGGGACTCTGGGGAGACGAGCAGTACTTC
TRBV9,TRBJ1-4,.,few,CASSSEGGRTNEKLFF,TGTGCCAGCTCCTCCGAGGGGGGGAGGACTAATGAAAAACTGTTTTTT
TRBV9,TRBJ2-6,TRBD1,.,CASSAMDRHSGANVLTF,TGTGCCAGCAGCGCCATGGACAGGCACTCTGGGGCCAACGTCCTGACTTTC
TRBV7-7,TRBJ2-1,TRBD2,.,CASSLNSGRNEQFF,TGTGCTAGCAGCTTAAACAGCGGGAGAAATGAGCAGTTCTTC
TRBV4-1,TRBJ2-3,.,.,CASSQDLERADLIGTDTQYF,TGCGCCAGCAGCCAAGATTTAGAGCGGGCCGACCTAATTGGCACAGATACGCAGTATTTT
TRBV11-2,TRBJ2-1,.,.,CASSPQGQVNNEQFF,TGTGCCAGCAGCCCTCAGGGGCAGGTTAACAATGAGCAGTTCTTC
TRBV11-2,TRBJ1-1,.,few,CASRYTQNTEAFF,TGTGCCAGCAGGTATACTCAGAACACTGAAGCTTTCTTT
TRBV5-1,TRBJ2-2,TRBD1,once,CASRQGDPGELFF,TGCGCCAGCAGACAGGGGGATCCCGGGGAGCTGTTTTTT
TRBV7-2,TRBJ1-6,.,.,CASSLASRGGSNSPLHF,TGTGCCAGCAGCTTAGCGTCAAGGGGGGGAAGTAATTCACCCCTCCACTTT
TRBV28,TRBJ1-2,.,.,CASRETGGEYNYGYTF,TGTGCCAGCAGGGAGACGGGGGGGGAATACAACTATGGCTACACCTTC
TRBV11-2,TRBJ1-6,.,.,CASSLESERNSPLHF,TGTGCCAGCAGCTTAGAGTCAGAAAGAAATTCACCCCTCCACTTT
TRBV28,TRBJ1-2,.,.,CASSLGGLGGYTF,TGTGCCAGCAGTTTGGGGGGGCTTGGTGGCTACACCTTC
TRBV5-1,TRBJ1-1,TRBD1,few,CASSRTGARDTEAFF,TGCGCCAGCAGCAGGACAGGGGCTCGGGACACTGAAGCTTTCTTT
TRBV27,TRBJ1-6,.,.,CASRSPSRNSPLHF,TGTGCCAGCAGGAGCCCCTCGAGGAATTCACCCCTCCACTTT
TRBV27,TRBJ1-5,.,few,CASSLSGGLGNQPQHF,TGTGCCAGCAGTTTATCGGGGGGGCTCGGCAATCAGCCCCAGCATTTT
TRBV4-1,TRBJ2-7,.,.,CASSLSRETHEQYF,TGCGCCAGCAGCCTGTCCCGGGAGACTCACGAGCAGTACTTC
TRBV7-9,TRBJ2-7,TRBD2,.,CASSLTGTSGSEQYF,TGTGCCAGCAGCCTAACCGGGACTAGCGGGAGCGAGCAGTACTTC
TRBV7-2,TRBJ2-7,TRBD1,.,CASSLADRGYEQYF,TGTGCCAGCAGCTTAGCGGACAGGGGCTACGAGCAGTACTTC
TRBV11-1,TRBJ2-6,TRBD1,.,CASSSTGTVTQVLTF,TGTGCCAGCAGTTCCACCGGGACAGTCACTCAAGTCCTGACTTTC
TRBV30,TRBJ1-2,.,.,CAWSTERYGYTF,TGTGCCTGGTCTACAGAACGCTATGGCTACACCTTC